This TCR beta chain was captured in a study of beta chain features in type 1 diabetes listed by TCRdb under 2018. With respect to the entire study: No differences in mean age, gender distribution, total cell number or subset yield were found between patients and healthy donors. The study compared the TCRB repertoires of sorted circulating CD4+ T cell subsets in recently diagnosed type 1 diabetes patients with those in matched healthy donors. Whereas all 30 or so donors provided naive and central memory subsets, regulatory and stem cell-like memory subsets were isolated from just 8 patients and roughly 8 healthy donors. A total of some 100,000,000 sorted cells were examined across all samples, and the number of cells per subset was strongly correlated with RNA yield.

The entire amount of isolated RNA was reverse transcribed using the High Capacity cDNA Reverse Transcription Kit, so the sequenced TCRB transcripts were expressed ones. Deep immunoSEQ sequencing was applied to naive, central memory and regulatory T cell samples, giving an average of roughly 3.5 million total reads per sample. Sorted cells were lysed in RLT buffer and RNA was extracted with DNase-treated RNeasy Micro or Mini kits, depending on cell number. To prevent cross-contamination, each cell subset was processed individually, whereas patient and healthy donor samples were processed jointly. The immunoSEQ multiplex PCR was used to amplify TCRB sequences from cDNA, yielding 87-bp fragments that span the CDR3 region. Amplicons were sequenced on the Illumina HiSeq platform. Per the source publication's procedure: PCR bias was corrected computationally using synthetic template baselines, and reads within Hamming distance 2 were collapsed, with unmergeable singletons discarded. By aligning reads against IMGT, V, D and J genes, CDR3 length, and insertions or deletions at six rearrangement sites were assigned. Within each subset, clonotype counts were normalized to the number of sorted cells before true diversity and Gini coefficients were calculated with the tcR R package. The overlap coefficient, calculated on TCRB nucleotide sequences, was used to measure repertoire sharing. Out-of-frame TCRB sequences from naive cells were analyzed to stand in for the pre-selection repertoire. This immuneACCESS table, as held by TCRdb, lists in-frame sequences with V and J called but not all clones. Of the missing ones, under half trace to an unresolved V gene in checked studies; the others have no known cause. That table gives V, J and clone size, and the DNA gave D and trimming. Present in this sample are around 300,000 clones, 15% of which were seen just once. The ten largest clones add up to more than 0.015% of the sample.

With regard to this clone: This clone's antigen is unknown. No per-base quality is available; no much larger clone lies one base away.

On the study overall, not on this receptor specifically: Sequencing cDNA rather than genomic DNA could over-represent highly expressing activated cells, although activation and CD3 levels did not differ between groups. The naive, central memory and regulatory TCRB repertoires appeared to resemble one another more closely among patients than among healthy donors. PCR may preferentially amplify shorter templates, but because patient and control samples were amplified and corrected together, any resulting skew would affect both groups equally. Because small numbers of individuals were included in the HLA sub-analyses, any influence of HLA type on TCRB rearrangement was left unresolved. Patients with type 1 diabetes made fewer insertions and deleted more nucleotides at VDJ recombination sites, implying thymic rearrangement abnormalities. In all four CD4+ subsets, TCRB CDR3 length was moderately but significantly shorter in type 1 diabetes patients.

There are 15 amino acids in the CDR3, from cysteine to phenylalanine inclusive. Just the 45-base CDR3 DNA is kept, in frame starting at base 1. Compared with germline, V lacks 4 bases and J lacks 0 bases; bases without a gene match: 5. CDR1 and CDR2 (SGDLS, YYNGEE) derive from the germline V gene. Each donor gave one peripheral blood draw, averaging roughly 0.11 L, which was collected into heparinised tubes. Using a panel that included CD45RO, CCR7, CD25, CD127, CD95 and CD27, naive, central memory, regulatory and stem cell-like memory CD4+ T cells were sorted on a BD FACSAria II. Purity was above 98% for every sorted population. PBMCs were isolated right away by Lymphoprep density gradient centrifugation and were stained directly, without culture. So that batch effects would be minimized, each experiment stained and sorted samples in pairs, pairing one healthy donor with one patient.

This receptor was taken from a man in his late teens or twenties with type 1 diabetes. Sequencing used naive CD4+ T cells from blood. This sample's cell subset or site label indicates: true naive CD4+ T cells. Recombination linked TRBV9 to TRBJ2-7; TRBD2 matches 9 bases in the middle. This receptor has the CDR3 CASSLTSGTSYEQYF. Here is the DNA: TGTGCCAGCAGCCTGACTAGCGGTACCTCCTACGAGCAGTACTTC.